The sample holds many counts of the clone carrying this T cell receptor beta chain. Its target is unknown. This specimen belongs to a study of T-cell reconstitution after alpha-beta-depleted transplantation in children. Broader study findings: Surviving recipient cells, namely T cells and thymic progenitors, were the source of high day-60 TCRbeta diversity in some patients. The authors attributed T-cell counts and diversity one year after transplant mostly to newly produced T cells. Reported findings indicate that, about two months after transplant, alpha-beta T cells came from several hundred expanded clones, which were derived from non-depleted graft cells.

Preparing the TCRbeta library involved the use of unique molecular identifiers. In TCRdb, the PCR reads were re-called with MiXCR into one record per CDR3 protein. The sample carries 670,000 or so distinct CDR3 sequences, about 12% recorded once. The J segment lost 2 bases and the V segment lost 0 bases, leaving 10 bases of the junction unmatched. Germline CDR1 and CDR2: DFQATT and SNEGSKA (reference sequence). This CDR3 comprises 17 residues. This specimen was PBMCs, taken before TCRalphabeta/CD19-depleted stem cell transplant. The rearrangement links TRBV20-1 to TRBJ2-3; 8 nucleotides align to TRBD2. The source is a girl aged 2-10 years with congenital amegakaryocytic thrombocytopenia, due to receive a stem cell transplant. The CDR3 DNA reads TGCAGTGCTAGAGACCGGATAGCGGGAACGTTCACAGATACGCAGTATTTT. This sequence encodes CSARDRIAGTFTDTQYF.